The 8 T cell receptor beta chains reported below all come from one sample, sequenced in a study of cytomegalovirus exposure and HLA in healthy donors. The PCR contained 60 Vbeta and 13 Jbeta primers. The method was immunoSEQ multiplex PCR; TCRdb's version includes in-frame clones alone and lacks a portion of them. The sample totals 60,000 to 75,000 clones. Input material: PBMCs. The receptors were gathered from a young woman in good health and CMV-seronegative.

CDR3 protein: CSVTLRGLYEQYF. In DNA, the CDR3 is TGCAGCGTCACCCTTAGAGGGCTCTACGAGCAGTACTTC. V and J are TRBV29-1 and TRBJ2-7; a possible D gene is TRBD2 (5 bases). Germline CDR1 is SQVTM and CDR2 is ANQGSEA. This CDR3 spans 13 amino acids. The ends were cut back, 6 bases at V and 3 bases at J, with 15 bases in the middle.

The V call is TRBV29-1, the J call TRBJ2-7, with no clear D. V lost 4 bases to trimming and J lost 4 bases, with 8 bases between them. Germline V gene data show CDR1 as SQVTM and CDR2 as ANQGSEA. The CDR3 has 11 amino acids. This CDR3 is CSVGRAYEQYF. CDR3 nucleotides: TGCAGCGTTGGAAGAGCGTACGAGCAGTACTTC.

V is TRBV28 and J is TRBJ2-7; tentative D call: TRBD1 (7 bases). The CDR3 consists of 12 residues. Trimming took 2 bases from V and 6 from J, leaving 8 bases between them. Germline-derived CDR1 and CDR2 are MDHEN and SYDVKM. The chain's CDR3 is CASSLQGGEQYF. The CDR3 nucleotides are TGTGCCAGCAGTTTACAGGGGGGCGAGCAGTACTTC.

The chain combines TRBV5-1 with TRBJ2-7; TRBD1 agrees at 9 bases. The length of the CDR3 is 16 residues. CDR1 is SGHRS and CDR2 is YFSETQ in the germline V gene. V lost 1 base, J lost 4 bases, and 9 bases stayed unmatched. The CDR3 here is CASSLYSGQGTYEQYF. As DNA, the CDR3 is TGCGCCAGCAGCTTGTACTCGGGACAGGGTACATACGAGCAGTACTTC.

The rearrangement uses TRBV19 and TRBJ1-2, with D uncertain. V lost 1 base and J lost 4, with 16 bases in between. CDR1 is LNHDA, CDR2 SQIVND, per germline (reference sequence). This CDR3 comprises 16 residues. As DNA, the CDR3 is TGTGCCAGTAGTATAGCAGCGACTAGAAATGGCTATGGCTACACCTTC. This gives the protein CASSIAATRNGYGYTF.

The CDR3 nucleotides are TGTGCCAGCTCCGGGTCGGCGGAGACCCAGTACTTC. Its translation: CASSGSAETQYF. The chain combines TRBV18 with TRBJ2-5; D is ambiguous. V was trimmed by 6 bases and J by 5 bases, leaving 10 bases between them. Germline CDR1 KGHSH, CDR2 LQKENI. The length of the CDR3 is 12 residues.

The chain has TRBV18 and TRBJ2-7, with 7 nucleotides matching TRBD1. The CDR3 covers 15 residues. Unmatched junction bases numbered 11, after V lost 4 bases and J lost 5 bases. Germline lookup yields CDR1 KGHSH and CDR2 LQKENI. CDR3 sequence reads: CASSLLNRGRDEQYF. The CDR3 DNA is TGTGCCAGCTCACTCCTAAACAGGGGAAGGGACGAGCAGTACTTC.

The V and J genes are TRBV29-1 and TRBJ1-2; 7 nucleotides line up with TRBD1. CDR3 size: 14 residues. V lost 6 bases, J lost 5 bases, and 12 bases stayed unmatched. Looked up from germline, CDR1 is SQVTM and CDR2 is ANQGSEA. This CDR3 is CSVGQANQRYGYTF. The CDR3 DNA reads TGCAGCGTAGGACAGGCCAATCAGAGGTATGGCTACACCTTC.